This T cell receptor (beta chain) is drawn from a study of T cells in women clearing cervical HPV infection (dated by TCRdb to 2017 to 2018). In the study overall: The cases were over 20 women with histologically confirmed HPV16-related CIN3 or worse, and 2 of these cases were invasive cancers. Controls were 25 or so women whose single incident HPV16 infection cleared within 12 months without precancer or cancer developing. Blood from cases was collected at the visit where the lesion was first found, while blood from controls was collected once the infection could no longer be detected. Among cases, blood sampling came a median of almost 150 days after lesion detection, with an interquartile range of about 85 to 200 days. Since only a few of the women had HLA typing available, the possibility that HLA type was acting as a confounder could not be ruled out. The exploratory proof-of-principle case-control study was nested within the Guanacaste HPV Natural History Study in Costa Rica and compared TCR repertoires across cervical HPV16 outcomes. Cases and controls were matched on year of sample collection and on age within five years. Median age was about 35 years in cases versus over 37 in controls, and baseline characteristics did not differ significantly. The parent cohort enrolled 8,500 to 13,000 women aged 18 or older in Guanacaste, Costa Rica, during about 1992 to 1995 and followed them for more than 6 years. Five blinded duplicates per group were added as quality controls, so that 60 or so samples were obtained: roughly 50 participants and some 10 replicates. Study-wide conclusions, independent of this receptor: Random forest classifiers that combined richness and V gene abundances separated cases from controls with an estimated AUC of 0.83. Lower TRBV6-7 relative abundance was observed in cases than in controls (roughly 0.12% versus 0.15%; Bonferroni P = 0.0008). T-cell numbers per sample were unknown, so richness differences could reflect varying T-cell content rather than repertoire biology. Because of the cross-sectional design, the study could not determine whether the associations came before infection or resulted from infection, and neither effector/memory subsets nor HPV-specific T cells were isolated. Significantly higher TCR repertoire richness was observed in CIN3+ cases than in controls across sequencing depths, whereas no difference in evenness was found.

Every participant had a single incident cervical HPV16 infection, and prevalent HPV16 infections were excluded. Cervical HPV DNA was detected by MY09/MY11 PCR and genotyped by dot-blot hybridization. Fifteen mL of heparinized blood were centrifuged, and the buffy coat was split into aliquots, frozen at -30 degrees C, and then kept at -80 degrees C. QIAGEN kits were used to extract genomic DNA from buffy coat specimens. CDR1 and CDR2, looked up from the germline V gene, are SGHRS and YFSETQ. Trimmed from V: 4 bases; trimmed from J: 4 bases; junction bases lacking a gene match: 4. The CDR3 measures 15 amino acids from cysteine to phenylalanine. The DNA covers only part of the CDR3, 36 bases in frame from base 1. TCR beta CDR3 regions were amplified by multiplex PCR from an average of about 1,100 ng genomic DNA per sample using the immunoSEQ assay. The assay corrected primer bias using a complete synthetic TCR repertoire to establish an amplification baseline. The amplicons were sequenced using the Illumina platform. The paper's processing steps were these. Sequence errors were corrected by clustering with frequency ratios and a modified nearest-neighbor algorithm, and the sequences were then analyzed in the immunoSEQ Analyzer using IMGT gene definitions. At each rarefaction depth, TCR richness and evenness were averaged over 20 rarefaction repeats, and samples with fewer sequences than the depth were excluded. Wilcoxon rank sum tests with FDR correction were used to compare V, D and J gene relative abundances between the groups. In the blinded duplicates, the intraclass correlation was around 96% for TCR richness and averaged around 78% across 66 gene segments. TCRdb obtained this table from immuneACCESS and retained in-frame rearrangements with V and J assigned. These tables miss some clones; where compared with another copy, unresolved V genes account for less than half of the shortfall, and the remainder is unexplained. Clonal size and the V and J genes are those of that table, whereas D and trimming came from the DNA. The sample table records tens of thousands of clones. The top ten constitute 5.5% to 8% of the sample.

In regard to this clone: Its antigen has not been determined. Read data end 3 residues before the CDR3 end; the end is taken from the germline J gene.

The chain links TRBV5-1 with TRBJ2-3, with TRBD2 matching 12 junction bases. The clonotype was recovered from a woman between 18 and 70 years old with a cervical HPV16 infection that either progressed to CIN3+ or cleared (not recorded which). The specimen sequenced was blood buffy coat. The encoded CDR3 is CASSPTSGSPDTQYF. CDR3 DNA, as far as it was read: TGCGCCAGCAGCCCGACTAGCGGGAGCCCAGATACG.